These T cell receptor beta chains were read from a single sample in a study of Graves' ophthalmopathy and Graves' hyperthyroidism. TCRdb re-called the multiplex PCR reads with MiXCR, one entry per CDR3 protein. The repertoire holds over a million distinct CDR3 sequences, with about 38% as singletons. Material for sequencing was peripheral blood or thyroid tissue (not recorded which). Source of these receptors: an adult man with Graves' hyperthyroidism. Each CDR3 is given with its conserved first and last residue. The order of the fields is clone size, J gene, V gene, D gene, CDR3 DNA, CDR3 protein. The D gene is left open where the match is weak. The listing skips clone size in some rows; elsewhere it reads once, few, many or a size class.

few,TRBJ1-2,TRBV18,TRBD1,TGTGCCAGCTCACGGACAGGGGAGGACTATGGCTACACCTTC,CASSRTGEDYGYTF
.,TRBJ1-1,TRBV7-9,.,TGTGCCAGCAGCCAACTGCGGGGGCGGACTGAAGCTTTCTTT,CASSQLRGRTEAFF
.,TRBJ2-7,TRBV11-2,TRBD1,TGTGCCAGCAGCTCCGTAGCCCTCGGGACAGGCACCTACGAGCAGTACTTC,CASSSVALGTGTYEQYF
many,TRBJ1-5,TRBV7-2,TRBD1,TGTGCCAGCAGCTTAGAGGACAGGGCCTATCAGCCCCAGCATTTT,CASSLEDRAYQPQHF
once,TRBJ2-5,TRBV13,TRBD1,TGTGCCAGCAGCTGGCGAGGGACAGGTACGGAGCAGTACTTC,CASSWRGTGTEQYF
many,TRBJ1-5,TRBV6-5,.,TGTGCCAGCAGTGACTGGGACTCTCTGAATCAGCCCCAGCATTTT,CASSDWDSLNQPQHF
few,TRBJ1-3,TRBV5-1,.,TGCGCCAGCAGCCAAGTTAATGGGTTTGGAAACACCATATATTTT,CASSQVNGFGNTIYF
many,TRBJ2-7,TRBV10-3,.,TGTGCCATCAGTGGCAGGGCCGTGGGTTACGAGCAGTACTTC,CAISGRAVGYEQYF
.,TRBJ1-5,TRBV19,TRBD1,TGTGCCAGTAGTATAGATCAGGGGGCTGATCAGCCCCAGCATTTT,CASSIDQGADQPQHF
.,TRBJ1-6,TRBV9,TRBD1,TGTGCCAGCAGCGCAACCGGGACAGTCTATAATTCACCCCTCCACTTT,CASSATGTVYNSPLHF
.,TRBJ2-7,TRBV2,TRBD1,TGTGCCAGCAGTTATAATAGACAGGGGGCGAATGAGCAGTACTTC,CASSYNRQGANEQYF
many,TRBJ1-2,TRBV7-9,TRBD1,TGTGCCAGCAGCGGGGGACAGCTTACTAACTATGGCTACACCTTC,CASSGGQLTNYGYTF
few,TRBJ2-7,TRBV2,.,TGTGCCAGCAGTATCTCCCGAACGGGATCCTCCTACGAGCAGTACTTC,CASSISRTGSSYEQYF
.,TRBJ1-1,TRBV10-2,.,TGTGCCAGCAGCCATCCGGGACAAGTGTACACTGAAGCCTTCTTT,CASSHPGQVYTEAFF
.,TRBJ2-5,TRBV9,TRBD2,TGTGCCAGCAGCGATGCCGGGACTAGCGGGGAAGAGACCCAGTACTTC,CASSDAGTSGEETQYF
.,TRBJ1-5,TRBV7-2,.,TGTGCCAGCAGTCAACAGGGAGGGGATCAGCCCCAGCATTTT,CASSQQGGDQPQHF
many,TRBJ2-7,TRBV20-1,.,TGCAGTGCCCCCTTAACCTACGAGCAGTACTTC,CSAPLTYEQYF
many,TRBJ1-2,TRBV10-3,.,TGTGCCATCACCCCTCTACCCAGCGACGGATCTAACTATGGCTACACCTTC,CAITPLPSDGSNYGYTF
.,TRBJ2-2,TRBV7-8,.,TGTGCCAGCAGCTTAGAGGGGGGGGGGGGCAACGCCGGGGAGCTGGTTTTT,CASSLEGGGGNAGELVF
.,TRBJ2-6,TRBV14,.,TGTGCCAGCAGCCATCGCTTCGACCCTTCTGGGGCCAACGTCCTGACTTTC,CASSHRFDPSGANVLTF
.,TRBJ2-7,TRBV5-1,.,TGCGCCAGCCGCACCTTGGGCGGCTACGAGCAGTACTTC,CASRTLGGYEQYF
.,TRBJ1-6,TRBV19,.,TGTGCCAGTAGTCTAAGACAGGACCGATATGCGCGGATTGATTCACCCCTCCACTTT,CASSLRQDRYARIDSPLHF
many,TRBJ2-7,TRBV2,.,TGTGCCAGCGCCCCCGGGTACGAGCAGTACTTC,CASAPGYEQYF
.,TRBJ2-5,TRBV15,.,TGTGCCACCAGCAGAGATCTAGAAAGAACCCTAGAGACCCAGTACTTC,CATSRDLERTLETQYF
once,TRBJ2-5,TRBV5-5,.,TGTGCCAGCAGCTGCTACTACGACCAGTACTTC,CASSCYYDQYF
.,TRBJ2-3,TRBV3-1,.,TGTCCCAGCAGCCAATACCCCAGGGATACGCAGTATTTT,CPSSQYPRDTQYF
.,TRBJ2-5,TRBV29-1,.,TGCAGCCAAGTCCCGGGACGCCAGACCCAGTACTTC,CSQVPGRQTQYF
.,TRBJ2-5,TRBV12-3/TRBV12-4,.,TGTGCCAGCAGTCCCCAACGAGCGGGAGAGACCCAGTACTTC,CASSPQRAGETQYF
many,TRBJ1-3,TRBV7-6,.,TGTGCCAGCAGCTTACAGTCAGGGTCCTCTGGAAACACCATATATTTT,CASSLQSGSSGNTIYF
.,TRBJ2-7,TRBV5-4,TRBD1,TGTGCCAGCAGCTTGGCCGGGGCAGGGGGGCAGTACTTC,CASSLAGAGGQYF
.,TRBJ2-5,TRBV20-1,TRBD2,TGCAGTGCCCCCCCTAGCGGGGGCTTGCAAGAGACCCAGTACTTC,CSAPPSGGLQETQYF
.,TRBJ1-3,TRBV10-3,.,TGTGCCATCAGTGAGTCGGGCGGGCTTAACTATGGCTACACCATATATTTT,CAISESGGLNYGYTIYF
many,TRBJ2-2,TRBV7-2,.,TGTGCCAGCAGCTTAGAACCGGCCTCCAGGGAGCTGTTTTTT,CASSLEPASRELFF
many,TRBJ2-5,TRBV7-9,.,TGTGCCAGCAGCTCAAACACGGAGACCCAGTACTTC,CASSSNTETQYF
.,TRBJ2-7,TRBV7-2,.,TGTGCCAGCAGCTCACAGAGGGGGGACGAGCAGTACTTC,CASSSQRGDEQYF
many,TRBJ2-7,TRBV12-3/TRBV12-4,.,TGTGCCAGCAGAGGTTCGTCAGGGGTGGGCGAGCAGTACTTC,CASRGSSGVGEQYF
.,TRBJ1-1,TRBV19,.,TGTGCCAGTAGTAAGTCCGGGAGGAACACTGAAGCTTTCTTT,CASSKSGRNTEAFF
.,TRBJ2-5,TRBV13,TRBD2,TGTGCCAGCAGTTTCGGAGCGGGATGGGAGACCCAGTACTTC,CASSFGAGWETQYF
few,TRBJ1-4,TRBV4-3,.,TGCGCCAGCAGCCAAGCGGCAGGAGCCTGGACTAATGAAAGGGTGTTTTTT,CASSQAAGAWTNERVFF
.,TRBJ1-5,TRBV24-1,TRBD1,TGTGCCACCAGCCCGGGACAGGGTTTATACCAGCATTTT,CATSPGQGLYQHF
.,TRBJ2-2,TRBV20-1,TRBD2,TGCAGTGCTAATAGAGGGGTCGGGAGGGCCTCCGGGGAGCTGTTTTTT,CSANRGVGRASGELFF
few,TRBJ2-7,TRBV20-1,.,TGCAGTGCTAGCAAGCTAGCGCGCTCCTACGAGCAGTACTTC,CSASKLARSYEQYF
.,TRBJ2-2,TRBV7-9,TRBD1,TGCGCCAGCAGCCAAGACTACGGACAGGGGGCGCCAAAGGTCACCGGGGAGCTGTTTTTT,CASSQDYGQGAPKVTGELFF
.,TRBJ1-1,TRBV29-1,TRBD1,TGCAGCTTAGACCGGCTGGGACAGGTAGGCACTGAAGCTTTCTTT,CSLDRLGQVGTEAFF
.,TRBJ1-3,TRBV2,.,TGTGCCAGCAGTGAGATGGGGGAAAAGGACACCATATATTTT,CASSEMGEKDTIYF
many,TRBJ2-5,TRBV4-3,.,TGTGCCAGCAGCCAGGACCCCGATCCGTCGGAGACCCAGTACTTC,CASSQDPDPSETQYF